Included here is one TCR beta chain sequence, with context. The CDR3 extends over 13 amino acids. Germline CDR1 is SNHLY and CDR2 is FYNNEI. Trimming removed 6 bases at V and 0 bases at J, with 9 bases between. The data are from a study of long-term antiretroviral therapy in people with HIV. Runs used v3.0 of the immunoSEQ assay and were done at survey level. Generated by immunoSEQ multiplex PCR, the TCRdb table keeps only in-frame clones and is missing some. The sample yields fewer than 30,000 clones, about four fifths seen once. The specimen comprised unsorted PBMCs, sampled 0.7 years before starting antiretroviral therapy. The chain employs TRBV2 and TRBJ2-7, with D unresolved. This TCR was recovered from a man aged 30-40 years with HIV. CDR3 protein: CASRDGNSYEQYF. In DNA, the CDR3 is TGTGCCAGCAGGGACGGAAACTCCTACGAGCAGTACTTC.